One sample yielded the 4 T cell receptor beta chains listed below, sequenced in a study of CD8+CD57+ T cells in acquired aplastic anemia (dated by TCRdb to 2016 to 2019). Flow cytometry had shown CD8+CD57+ cell expansion in the patients selected for sequencing. Sequencing used an Illumina HiSeq 2000. TCR beta VDJ combination and CDR3 sequence profiling used genomic DNA as the template. TCRdb redid the processing of the public reads, applying fastp at Q25 and MiXCR, and retained in-frame beta chains. A single entry per CDR3 protein holds the most common genes and DNA from its merged rows. The sample table shows around 500,000 distinct CDR3 sequences, and around 33% are seen once. Nearly 0.85% of the sample belongs to the ten largest clones. Material for sequencing was sorted CD4+, CD8+, or CD8+CD57+ T cells (not recorded which) from PBMCs. The receptors stem from a human donor with aplastic anemia.

The V gene is TRBV3-1, the J gene TRBJ1-1, with D unclear. This CDR3 spans 14 amino acids. CDR1 and CDR2 from the germline V gene are LGHDT and YNNKEL (reference sequence). V was shortened by 0 bases and J by 0 bases, with 5 bases between the two germline ends. CDR3 coding DNA: TGTGCCAGCAGCCAAGAGACCATGAACACTGAAGCTTTCTTT. Protein: CASSQETMNTEAFF.

The V call is TRBV19, the J call TRBJ2-7, with 8 nucleotides matching TRBD1. The J segment lost 5 bases and the V segment lost 7 bases, leaving 10 bases of the junction unmatched. Looked up from germline, CDR1 is LNHDA and CDR2 is SQIVND (reference sequence). CDR3 length: 14 residues. In nucleotides, the CDR3 is TGTGCCAGTACCCCTAGGACAGGGATCAACGAGCAGTACTTC. It encodes CASTPRTGINEQYF. Drawing the rest from reference TRBV19 and TRBJ2-7, the complete variable domain is DGGITQSPKYLFRKEGQNVTLSCEQNLNHDAMYWYRQDPGQGLRLIYYSQIVNDFQKGDIAEGYSVSREKKESFPLTVTSAQKNPTAFYLCASTPRTGINEQYFGPGTRLTVT.

This clonotype has just a few counts. The chain is built from TRBV14 and TRBJ2-2; a possible D gene is TRBD1 (6 bases). Germline CDR1 and CDR2: SGHDN and FVKESK. Trimming removed 4 bases from V and 4 bases from J, with 10 bases in between. CDR3 length: 14 amino acids. The CDR3 here is CASSLQGSTGELFF. The DNA for the CDR3 is TGTGCCAGCAGCCTTCAGGGGAGCACCGGGGAGCTGTTTTTT.

This clonotype came up a few times. The V gene is TRBV11-3, the J gene TRBJ2-5; D perhaps matches TRBD2 (7 bases). This CDR3 has 14 amino acids. Germline CDR1 is SGHNT and CDR2 is YENEEA. The V and J ends lost 5 bases and 5 bases respectively, with 15 bases between them. The CDR3 nucleotides are TGTGCCAGCAGCACAGCCACGGGGGGCGAGACCCAGTACTTC. It encodes CASSTATGGETQYF.